The sequence of this T cell receptor (beta chain) was determined in a study of identical twins. MiXCR was run by TCRdb on the 5' RACE reads, yielding one entry per CDR3 protein. The sample carries 1,800,000 or so distinct CDR3 sequences, under 35% recorded once. Study-level points and caveats: Insertions ran lower in abundant cord blood beta clonotypes, though not in memory repertoires.

In the case of this clonotype: The target antigen is unknown.

Germline V lookup: CDR1 SGHAT, CDR2 FQNNGV. The CDR3 covers 13 residues. This TCR was recovered from a newborn girl in good health. The source material was cord blood. The chain links TRBV11-2 to TRBJ2-1, with D unresolved. The J call may be in error: the DNA end matches TRBJ2-7 better. The CDR3 loop reads CASSHPSVGEQYF. In DNA, the CDR3 is TGTGCCAGCAGCCATCCCTCCGTGGGGGAGCAGTACTTC.